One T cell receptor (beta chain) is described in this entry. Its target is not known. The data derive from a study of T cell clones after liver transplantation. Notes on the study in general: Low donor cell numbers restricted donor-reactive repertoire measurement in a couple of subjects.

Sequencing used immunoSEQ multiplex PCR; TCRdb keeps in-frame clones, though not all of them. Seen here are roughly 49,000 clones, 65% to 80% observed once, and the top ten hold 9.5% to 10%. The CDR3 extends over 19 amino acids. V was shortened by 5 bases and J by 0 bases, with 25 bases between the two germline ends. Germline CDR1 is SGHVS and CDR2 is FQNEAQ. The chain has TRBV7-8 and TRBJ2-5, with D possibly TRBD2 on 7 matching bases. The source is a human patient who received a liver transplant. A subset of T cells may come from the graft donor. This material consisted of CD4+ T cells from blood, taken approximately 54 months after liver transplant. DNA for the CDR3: TGTGCCAGCAGCGCCCTGGGGGGGCGGGGCTCCTCACACCAAGAGACCCAGTACTTC. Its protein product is CASSALGGRGSSHQETQYF.